This T cell receptor beta chain was found in a study of blood T cell repertoires in COVID-19. In the study overall: COVID-19 samples from acute and convalescent phases originated in the United States, Italy and Spain.

The table came from immunoSEQ multiplex PCR; TCRdb's copy has only in-frame clones and leaves some out. The table lists around 70,000 clones, around 93% of them singletons. The sequence derives from a human donor in a cohort sampled during active COVID-19. Sequenced sample: peripheral blood.

The CDR3 DNA is TGTGCCAGCAGCCGGGGGGCTACGGGCGGGGAGCTGTTTTTT. This translates into CASSRGATGGELFF. This chain links TRBV7-2 with TRBJ2-2; TRBD2 is a possible D gene (7 bases). The germline V gene encodes CDR1 SGHTA and CDR2 FQGNSA. The CDR3 sequence is 14 residues long. Trimming pared 5 bases from V and 7 bases from J, leaving 14 bases between.